This T cell receptor (beta chain) was documented in a study of radiation and T cells in renal cell carcinoma. Whole-study findings and limits: Top tumor clonotypes rose in blood 2 weeks post-radiation, then contracted.

Sequencing used immunoSEQ multiplex PCR; TCRdb keeps in-frame clones, though not all of them. Among 10,000 to 15,000 clones listed, around 35% were seen once. As to treatment: 15 Gy SBRT to primary tumor, nephrectomy 4 weeks later. Nephrectomy followed 15 Gy stereotactic body radiation by 4 weeks. For this clone: Antigen specificity is unknown.

Germline CDR1 SGHDT, CDR2 YYEEEE. J was trimmed by 6 bases and V by 2 bases; bases with no gene match: 8. The CDR3 loop spans 16 amino acids. The TCR sequence derives from a man aged 55 to 70 with renal cell carcinoma. The sample consisted of tumor tissue, taken from a patient whose treatment included radiotherapy and nephrectomy. This chain uses TRBV5-6 with TRBJ2-1, with 10 bases fitting TRBD2. CDR3 in DNA: TGTGCCAGCAGCTTAGAAGCGGGGGGGCCCCGCAATGAGCAGTTCTTC. It translates to CASSLEAGGPRNEQFF.